This T cell receptor (beta chain) was obtained from a study of CD8+ T cells in alopecia areata. General study results and limits: It was lesional scalp, especially alopecia totalis/universalis, that showed higher clonality than normal scalp.

This CDR3 is built from 16 residues. CDR1 and CDR2 from the germline V gene are SGHVS and FNYEAQ. V was cut by 0 bases and J by 6 bases, with 12 bases left in between. Cell sorting was applied to PBMCs, and CD4+ and CD8+ T cells were collected. Details on this clone: No antigen is known for it.

TCR sequencing used cDNA made by reverse transcription of extracted RNA. Clones were sequenced by immunoSEQ multiplex PCR, and TCRdb holds only the in-frame ones, with some missing. The table includes around 34,000 clones, roughly half detected once. Sample: NKG2D-high CD8+ T cells sorted from blood. This sequence was found in a human donor with alopecia areata. The rearrangement links TRBV7-6 to TRBJ1-6, with D possibly TRBD1 on 5 matching bases. The CDR3 region has the DNA TGTGCCAGCAGCTTAGCAGCCGGGACGGCTAATTCACCCCTCCACTTT. Residues: CASSLAAGTANSPLHF.